This TCR beta chain was observed in a study of tumor-infiltrating lymphocytes in primary liver carcinoma. The source of the blood RNA was unsorted whole blood, and germline DNA was extracted as well. From germline, CDR1 is SGHTS and CDR2 YDEGEE. The CDR3 has 17 amino acids. V lost 4 bases, J lost 5 bases, and 24 bases lay in between. Total RNA (roughly 540 ng) served as template for TCR beta cDNA synthesis primed by a constant-region primer. ARM-PCR, slightly modified, supplied the TCR beta libraries through three nested multiplex PCR rounds. A C-beta reverse primer and TRBV1-TRBV30 forward primers served in each of the first two PCR rounds, at about 10 cycles apiece. TCRdb ran MiXCR on the multiplex PCR reads and lists one entry per CDR3 protein. The sample has about 310,000 distinct CDR3 sequences; over 55% are singletons.

V usage is TRBV5-8 and J usage is TRBJ2-5; D is possibly TRBD1 (5 bases). This TCR was sampled from a man in his forties with primary liver carcinoma and hepatitis B virus infection. Sequences were obtained from peripheral blood. The CDR3 region has the DNA TGTGCCAGCAGCCGAGAGAGGACGGGTCTACAGGTGGAGACCCAGTACTTC. This encodes CASSRERTGLQVETQYF.